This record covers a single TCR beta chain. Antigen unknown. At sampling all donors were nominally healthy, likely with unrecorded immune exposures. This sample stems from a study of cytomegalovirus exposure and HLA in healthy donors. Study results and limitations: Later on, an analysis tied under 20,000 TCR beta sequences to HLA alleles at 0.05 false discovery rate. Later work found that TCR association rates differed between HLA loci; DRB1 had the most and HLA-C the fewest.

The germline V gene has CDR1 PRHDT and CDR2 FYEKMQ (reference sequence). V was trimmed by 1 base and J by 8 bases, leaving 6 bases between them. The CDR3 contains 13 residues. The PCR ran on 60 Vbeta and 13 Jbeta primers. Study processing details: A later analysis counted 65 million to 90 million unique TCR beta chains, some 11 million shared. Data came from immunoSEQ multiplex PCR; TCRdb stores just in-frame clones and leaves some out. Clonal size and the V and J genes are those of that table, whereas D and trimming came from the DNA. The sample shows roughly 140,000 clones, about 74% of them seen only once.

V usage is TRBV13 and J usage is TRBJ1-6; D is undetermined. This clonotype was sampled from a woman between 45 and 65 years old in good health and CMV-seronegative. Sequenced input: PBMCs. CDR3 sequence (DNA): TGTGCCAGCAGCTTAGACGGGGATTCACCCCTCCACTTT. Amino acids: CASSLDGDSPLHF.